The 3 T cell receptor beta chains listed next were all sequenced from one sample in a study of early T cells in non-severe SARS-CoV-2 infection. TCRdb independently ran MiXCR on the 5' RACE reads; one entry per CDR3 protein. This table has tens of thousands of distinct CDR3 sequences, roughly 3% appearing once. The specimen sequenced was whole blood. The receptor set was obtained from an adult who was a healthcare worker with PCR-confirmed SARS-CoV-2 infection or an uninfected control (not recorded which).

The table lists this clonotype with many counts. This chain uses TRBV10-3 with TRBJ1-6, with 9 bases aligning to TRBD1. The V and J ends lost 4 bases and 5 bases, in that order; junction bases with no gene match: 6. The CDR3 loop spans 16 amino acids. Per germline, CDR1 ENHRY and CDR2 SYGVKD. This chain's CDR3 is CAISGDRDEDNSPLHF. CDR3 sequence (DNA): TGTGCCATCAGTGGGGACAGGGACGAGGATAATTCACCCCTCCACTTT.

This clonotype occurred many times. The chain joins TRBV3-1 to TRBJ1-1, with D tentatively TRBD1 (6 bases). The CDR3 extends over 13 amino acids. Germline CDR1 LGHDT, CDR2 YNNKEL (reference sequence). Trimming took off 0 bases at V and 11 bases at J, with 13 bases between the two ends. Written as DNA, the CDR3 is TGTGCCAGCAGCCAAGATGGGAGGGGGTTGGCTTTCTTT. This encodes CASSQDGRGLAFF.

This clonotype has ten or more counts. The chain links TRBV15 to TRBJ1-2; D gene ambiguous. Germline CDR1 is LNHNV and CDR2 is YYDKDF (reference sequence). This CDR3 region has 14 residues. V lost 4 bases to trimming and J lost 2 bases, with 11 bases between them. CDR3 sequence reads: CATSIDGSNYGYTF. The CDR3 DNA follows: TGTGCCACCAGCATCGACGGAAGCAACTATGGCTACACCTTC.